The rows below give T cell receptor beta chains drawn from one sample of a study of control samples from healthy donors and cancer patients. TCRdb's table, derived via immunoSEQ multiplex PCR, lists solely in-frame clones and lacks some. Of about 38,000 clones listed, over 70% are singletons. The material sequenced was PBMCs. The receptors derive from a woman aged 60-70 years with lung cancer. Each CDR3 is given with its conserved first and last residue. The D gene is left open where the match is weak. Not all rows give a size; the values are once, few, many and, for expanded clones, a class.

J gene	clone size	D gene	V gene	CDR3 DNA	CDR3 protein
TRBJ1-1	NA	TRBD1	TRBV10-3	TGTGCCACCTTGGAGACAGGGAGGGATGAAGCTTTCTTT	CATLETGRDEAFF
TRBJ2-5	NA	TRBD1	TRBV30	TGTGCCTGGAGTGTCGGGATAAGGGGGCGAATACAAGAGACCCAGTACTTC	CAWSVGIRGRIQETQYF
TRBJ1-2	NA	NA	TRBV11-2	TGTGCCAGCAGCTTAGGTTGGATAGCAGGGGTGTTGGGCTACACCTTC	CASSLGWIAGVLGYTF
TRBJ2-7	NA	TRBD2	TRBV19	TGTGCCAGTAGTATTGGGCCCCGGGGGGAATCCTACGAGCAGTACTTC	CASSIGPRGESYEQYF
TRBJ2-7	NA	NA	TRBV5-4	TGTGCCAGCAGTTTCGACAGCTACGAGCAGTACTTC	CASSFDSYEQYF
TRBJ2-1	once	TRBD2	TRBV24-1	TGTGCCACCAGTCTGGGAGGGCCTTACAATGAGCAGTTCTTC	CATSLGGPYNEQFF
TRBJ2-3	NA	TRBD2	TRBV9	TGTGCCAGCAGCGTAGGTGTTGCGGGGGGCGCACTTCCAGATACGCAGTATTTT	CASSVGVAGGALPDTQYF
TRBJ1-1	few	NA	TRBV28	TGTGCCAGCAGTGTACCGGGACCCGGGAACACTGAAGCTTTCTTT	CASSVPGPGNTEAFF
TRBJ1-2	NA	NA	TRBV14	TGTGCCAGTGCACAGGGAAACTATGGCTACACCTTC	CASAQGNYGYTF
TRBJ1-2	NA	NA	TRBV6-6	TGTGCCAGCAGAGACTCAGGGAACCTCTATTCCTATGGCTACACCTTC	CASRDSGNLYSYGYTF
TRBJ2-5	NA	NA	TRBV5-1	TGCGCCAGCAGCGGGACGGAACAAGAGACCCAGTACTTC	CASSGTEQETQYF
TRBJ2-7	NA	NA	TRBV3-1/TRBV3-2	TGTGCCAGCAGCCAGGTACAGGGAGTGGGTTCCTACGAGCAGTACTTC	CASSQVQGVGSYEQYF
TRBJ1-3	once	NA	TRBV28	TGTGCCAGCAGTGTGACCGCTCCTGGAAACACCATATATTTT	CASSVTAPGNTIYF
TRBJ1-3	NA	TRBD1	TRBV19	TGTGCCAGCGACAGGGGAACCTCTGGAAACACCATATATTTT	CASDRGTSGNTIYF
TRBJ2-1	NA	TRBD2	TRBV14	TGTGCCAGCAGCGTAGGGACTAGCGGATACAATGAGCAGTTCTTC	CASSVGTSGYNEQFF
TRBJ2-4	NA	NA	TRBV7-9	TGTGCCAGCAGCTTAGTAGGGCCCAGAGGGATTCAGTACTTC	CASSLVGPRGIQYF
TRBJ1-1	NA	NA	TRBV6-5	TGTGCCAGCTATATTCTCGGGCGGGGCACTGAAGCTTTCTTT	CASYILGRGTEAFF
TRBJ1-1	NA	NA	TRBV11-2	TGTGCCAGCAGCTTAGGACGGATGGCTGAAGCTTTCTTT	CASSLGRMAEAFF
TRBJ1-1	NA	NA	TRBV14	TGTGCCAGCAGCCTTTTGGACCTGAACACTGAAGCTTTCTTT	CASSLLDLNTEAFF
TRBJ1-2	NA	NA	TRBV7-2	TGTGCCAGCAGCCCGGACGGAGCTAACTATGGCTACACCTTC	CASSPDGANYGYTF
TRBJ2-2	NA	TRBD1	TRBV24-1	TGTGCCACCAGGATTCCTACAGGACAGGGGAACACCGGGGAGCTGTTTTTT	CATRIPTGQGNTGELFF
TRBJ2-1	NA	TRBD2	TRBV29-1	TGCAGCGTTGAAAGGACTAGCGGGAGCAATGAGCAGTTCTTC	CSVERTSGSNEQFF
TRBJ1-6	NA	NA	TRBV30	TGTGCCTGGAGTCCGGGGTCATCCCTCCACTTT	CAWSPGSSLHF
TRBJ2-2	NA	NA	TRBV27	TGTGCCAGCAGTTTCAGTGGCGGGGAGCTGTTTTTT	CASSFSGGELFF
TRBJ2-1	NA	NA	TRBV6-5	TGTGCCAGCAGTTACTCTCCCCCCGCCCTTTACAATGAGCAGTTCTTC	CASSYSPPALYNEQFF
TRBJ2-3	few	NA	TRBV12-3/TRBV12-4	TGTGCCAGCGGACCGGCTAGCACAGATACGCAGTATTTT	CASGPASTDTQYF
TRBJ1-1	NA	NA	TRBV6-1	TGTGCCAGCAGTGAAGTGGCCGTAGGGGATGGGACTGAAGCTTTCTTT	CASSEVAVGDGTEAFF
TRBJ2-2	NA	NA	TRBV18	TGTGCCGGACATCAGGGGCCCAACACCGGGGAGCTGTTTTTT	CAGHQGPNTGELFF
TRBJ1-4	NA	NA	TRBV6-5	TGTGCCAGCAAGGGGTGGGGTTTTAATGAAAAACTGTTTTTT	CASKGWGFNEKLFF
TRBJ1-3	NA	NA	TRBV6-6	TGTGCCAGCAGTAAAGACGGGAGCTCTGGAAACACCATATATTTT	CASSKDGSSGNTIYF
TRBJ1-1	NA	NA	TRBV6-5	TGTGCCAGCAGTTACTCGCAGAACACTGAAGCTTTCTTT	CASSYSQNTEAFF
TRBJ1-3	NA	NA	TRBV7-9	TGTGCCAGCAGCTTAGGGGGCTCGGGCGTTGCTGGAAACACCATATATTTT	CASSLGGSGVAGNTIYF
TRBJ1-3	NA	TRBD1	TRBV30	TGTGCCTGGACCACAGGGGATGGAAACACCATATATTTT	CAWTTGDGNTIYF
TRBJ1-5	few	NA	TRBV19	TGTGCCAGTAGTATAGAGATCCCCTTGAGAGGACAGCCCCAGCATTTT	CASSIEIPLRGQPQHF
TRBJ2-7	NA	TRBD1	TRBV9	TGTGCCAGCAGCCCACGGGACAGTCTCCAGACCTACGAGCAGTACTTC	CASSPRDSLQTYEQYF
TRBJ1-5	NA	NA	TRBV7-6	TGTGCCAGCAGCCCCCGTGGGTTCAGTTCCAATCAGCCCCAGCATTTT	CASSPRGFSSNQPQHF
TRBJ2-2	NA	NA	TRBV29-1	TGCAGCGCCGTACGGGCAGGCACCGGGGAGCTGTTTTTT	CSAVRAGTGELFF